This TCR beta chain was sequenced for a study of T-cell reconstitution after alpha-beta-depleted transplantation in children. Preparing the TCRbeta library involved the use of unique molecular identifiers. Via MiXCR, TCRdb re-called the PCR reads, giving one row per CDR3 protein. The repertoire holds around 450,000 distinct CDR3 sequences, approximately 10% seen once, with 2% to 2.5% in the top ten. The length of the CDR3 is 16 residues. Trimming removed 1 base from V and 4 bases from J, with 16 bases in between. Germline V gene sequence: CDR1 MNHEY, CDR2 SVGAGI. This clonotype came up many times. This rearrangement joins TRBV6-5 to TRBJ2-5, with D perhaps given as TRBD1 or TRBD2 (5 bases each). The sample was PBMCs, taken before TCRalphabeta/CD19-depleted stem cell transplant. This TCR derives from a child aged 2-15 years with inherited bone marrow failure, due to receive a stem cell transplant. In DNA, the CDR3 is TGTGCCAGCAGTTACTTCGGGACCCCAAAGGGAGAGACCCAGTACTTC. It translates to CASSYFGTPKGETQYF.